This T cell receptor (delta chain) was profiled in a study of Vδ1+ human thymocytes. Overall study findings and caveats: Highly polyclonal TRG and TRD repertoires with Gaussian CDR3 length distributions appeared in thymus.

Extracted RNA was reverse transcribed into cDNA. Pooled V-gene forward primers with one constant-region reverse primer generated the CDR3 amplicons by multiplex PCR. TCRdb used CATT to re-call clones from the multiplex PCR reads. The table lists 70,000 or so delta-chain clones, about 30% of them singletons. This clone has only a few counts. The target antigen is unknown. This CDR3 spans 21 amino acids. J lost 11 bases, V lost 5 bases, and 30 bases had no gene match. Germline CDR1 TSWWSYY, CDR2 QGS. The sequencing sample was made of Vdelta1+ gamma-delta thymocytes from the thymus. The subset: FACS-sorted CD3+ TCRalphabeta- TCRVdelta1+ TCRVdelta2- thymocytes. The rearrangement links TRDV1 to TRDJ1, with 12 nucleotides matching TRDD3. The receptor's source is a boy under two years old who had congenital heart surgery. The CDR3 sequence is CALGKSLPLDLLDWGILVLIF. CDR3 bases: TGTGCTCTTGGGAAATCCCTTCCCCTCGATTTGTTGGACTGGGGGATACTGGTTCTCATCTTT.